The 30 T cell receptor beta chains presented below share a single source sample, sequenced in a study of naive and memory T cell subsets. Notes on the study in general: Naive repertoires, especially CD8, held a few larger clonotypes, possibly memory cells re-expressing CD45RA.

These receptors lack a known antigen. The beta constant-region primer was an equimolar mix of two oligonucleotides covering TRBC1 and TRBC2. Ligated cDNA was amplified by four rounds of PCR with nested alpha and beta constant-region primers and SP2. TCRdb passed the UMI-ligation and nested PCR reads through MiXCR, listing each CDR3 protein once. In the table there are around 100,000 distinct CDR3 sequences, about 14% of which are singletons. The sample taken for sequencing was naive CD8+ T cells from blood. The receptor set was obtained from a human donor in good health.

This chain connects TRBV7-9 to TRBJ2-5, with 7 nucleotides matching TRBD1. Trimming cost V 5 bases and J 5 bases; bases outside gene matches: 11. Germline CDR1 SEHNR, CDR2 FQNEAQ (reference sequence). The CDR3 has 15 residues. DNA of the CDR3: TGTGCCAGCAGCACCCGACAGGGAGAAAAGGAGACCCAGTACTTC. It encodes CASSTRQGEKETQYF.

CDR3: CASRPPGQGKLFF. The CDR3 nucleotides are TGTGCCAGCAGGCCACCGGGACAGGGGAAACTGTTTTTT. The chain combines TRBV9 with TRBJ2-2, with 10 bases matching TRBD1. The J segment lost 14 bases and the V segment lost 5 bases, leaving 9 bases of the junction unmatched. Germline-derived CDR1 and CDR2 are SGDLS and YYNGEE. The CDR3 runs 13 residues.

This clonotype was seen a few times. CDR3 residues: CASSLVSGGRRGQFF. CDR3 sequence (DNA): TGTGCCAGCAGCTTAGTCTCTGGCGGCCGCCGGGGGCAGTTCTTC. The gene calls are TRBV7-6 and TRBJ2-1; maybe TRBD2 (5 bases). Trimming removed 1 base at V and 12 bases at J, with 19 bases between. The CDR3 is 15 residues long. Germline assignment: CDR1 SGHVS and CDR2 FNYEAQ.

This chain joins TRBV4-1 and TRBJ1-1; no reliable D call. CDR1 is MGHRA and CDR2 is YSYEKL in the germline V gene. This CDR3 has 14 amino acids. V was shortened by 0 bases and J by 5 bases, with 10 bases between the two germline ends. The DNA of the CDR3 is TGCGCCAGCAGCCAAGAAGTGTTTGGGACTGAAGCTTTCTTT. Protein: CASSQEVFGTEAFF.

This chain connects TRBV3-1 to TRBJ2-1, with 7 bases matching TRBD2. CDR3 length: 16 amino acids. V was clipped by 1 base and J by 5 bases; unmatched bases: 8. CDR1 and CDR2 from the germline V gene are LGHDT and YNNKEL (reference sequence). CDR3 coding DNA: TGTGCCAGCAGCCAAGGGGCCGGGGGGTATGACAATGAGCAGTTCTTC. Protein product: CASSQGAGGYDNEQFF.

This clonotype appeared many times. V gene TRBV10-3 combines with J gene TRBJ2-1; D is unresolved. The germline V gene has CDR1 ENHRY and CDR2 SYGVKD. Trimming removed 0 bases at V and 10 bases at J, with 4 bases between. This CDR3 has 11 residues. Here the CDR3 reads CAISESGEQFF. The DNA for the CDR3 is TGTGCCATCAGTGAGTCGGGAGAGCAGTTCTTC.

There are many counts of this clonotype. The rearrangement joins TRBV19 to TRBJ1-1; 10 bases match TRBD1. From germline, CDR1 is LNHDA and CDR2 SQIVND (reference sequence). The CDR3 has 15 residues. V lost 8 bases to trimming and J lost 0 bases; unmatched junction nucleotides: 6. The CDR3 protein is CASGGQGIMNTEAFF. The CDR3 nucleotides read TGTGCCAGTGGGGGACAGGGGATTATGAACACTGAAGCTTTCTTT.

The J gene is TRBJ2-5, the V gene TRBV20-1; 8 positions match TRBD1. After removal of 6 bases from V and 5 bases from J, the junction contained 17 bases not matched to a gene. There are 16 residues in the CDR3. Germline values: CDR1 DFQATT, CDR2 SNEGSKA (reference sequence). The CDR3 DNA follows: TGCAGTGCAGCCACCTCATTTGGACAGGGCTGGGAGACCCAGTACTTC. It translates to CSAATSFGQGWETQYF.

This clonotype came up a few times. The V gene is TRBV6-2 or TRBV6-3, the J gene TRBJ2-5; D gene ambiguous. Germline loops: CDR1 MNHEY, CDR2 SVGEGT. This CDR3 is 13 amino acids long. The V end was cut by 6 bases, the J end by 0 bases, with 8 bases between. The CDR3 region has the DNA TGTGCCAGCAGACCGCGCTACCAAGAGACCCAGTACTTC. Its translation: CASRPRYQETQYF.

There are a few counts of this clonotype. The chain is built from TRBV4-1 and TRBJ1-5; D is undetermined. V lost 10 bases and J lost 0, with 13 bases in between. Germline CDR1 reads MGHRA; CDR2 reads YSYEKL. This CDR3 spans 14 amino acids. CDR3: CATKPHYSNQPQHF. CDR3 nucleotide sequence: TGCGCCACCAAGCCCCATTATAGCAATCAGCCCCAGCATTTT.

The chain carries TRBV7-3 and TRBJ2-5; 11 positions agree with TRBD2. V was pared by 5 bases and J by 1 base, with 3 bases of the junction left unmatched. CDR1 and CDR2 (germline): SGHTA, FQGTGA. This CDR3 has 15 residues. DNA of the CDR3: TGTGCCAGCAGCCCAGGACTAGCGGGCCAAGAGACCCAGTACTTC. Its translation is CASSPGLAGQETQYF.

This clonotype has a count of ten or more. The rearrangement uses TRBV6-1 and TRBJ2-7; a possible D gene is TRBD2 (6 bases). The CDR3 spans 17 residues. Trimming took off 1 base at V and 7 bases at J, with 23 bases between the two ends. Germline assignment: CDR1 MNHNS and CDR2 SASEGT. This CDR3 reads CASSEEVKRDCGGEQYF. CDR3 coding DNA: TGTGCCAGCAGTGAAGAGGTTAAACGGGACTGCGGCGGGGAGCAGTACTTC.

This chain joins TRBV4-2 and TRBJ1-4; D possibly corresponds to TRBD1 (5 bases). This CDR3 is 14 amino acids long. Trimming cost V 4 bases and J 4 bases, with 10 bases left between them. Germline V lookup: CDR1 LGHNA, CDR2 YNFKEQ. Written as DNA, the CDR3 is TGTGCCAGCAGCCCGACAGTAGATAATGAAAAACTGTTTTTT. Its translation: CASSPTVDNEKLFF.

A word on this clonotype: A much larger clone is a single base away; this may be a read error. This sequence joins TRBV29-1 and TRBJ2-7; D may be TRBD1 or TRBD2 (5 bases each). Between the trimmed V and J ends, which lost 2 bases and 5 bases, there was a span of 19 bases. Per germline, CDR1 SQVTM and CDR2 ANQGSEA. The CDR3 consists of 15 residues. The CDR3 loop is CSVEIKRDGPHEQYF. CDR3 nucleotide sequence: TGCAGCGTTGAAATCAAAAGGGACGGACCTCACGAGCAGTACTTC.

In DNA form, the CDR3 reads TGTGCCAGCAGTTACTCGACCCTAATTGACAATGAGCAGTTCTTC. Amino acid sequence: CASSYSTLIDNEQFF. V gene TRBV6-6 combines with J gene TRBJ2-1; D remains ambiguous. The length of the CDR3 is 15 residues. V was pared by 0 bases and J by 5 bases, with 11 bases between. CDR1 is MNHNY and CDR2 is SVGAGI in the germline V gene (reference sequence).

The table lists this clonotype with a few counts. The chain employs TRBV5-1 and TRBJ2-1, with D uncertain. The CDR3 length is 12 residues. The V and J ends lost 5 bases and 3 bases respectively, with 6 bases between them. From germline, CDR1 is SGHRS and CDR2 YFSETQ. CDR3 loop: CASRVGYNEQFF. In DNA, the CDR3 is TGCGCCAGCAGAGTAGGCTACAATGAGCAGTTCTTC.

This clonotype has only a few counts. The chain is built from TRBV29-1 and TRBJ2-3; 8 bases agree with TRBD1. Germline V gene sequence: CDR1 SQVTM, CDR2 ANQGSEA. V trimming: 3 bases; J trimming: 6 bases; junction bases outside the gene matches: 8. The CDR3 is 14 amino acids. The CDR3 region has the DNA TGCAGCGTTGACGGCAGGGGGCATCTTGATACGCAGTATTTT. As protein: CSVDGRGHLDTQYF.

The gene calls are TRBV6-5 and TRBJ2-4; D possibly corresponds to TRBD2 (6 bases). V gave up 5 bases and J gave up 1 base, with 9 bases separating them. Germline V lookup: CDR1 MNHEY, CDR2 SVGAGI. This CDR3 has 14 residues. The CDR3 DNA sequence: TGTGCCAGCAGTCCTGGGGGGGCCAAAAACATTCAGTACTTC. Translation: CASSPGGAKNIQYF.

The rearrangement links TRBV11-2 to TRBJ2-3, with unresolved D. The CDR3 sequence is 17 residues long. Trimming stripped 4 bases from V and 2 bases from J, with 19 bases between. Germline CDR1 and CDR2: SGHAT and FQNNGV. This chain's CDR3 is CASSSPQVPLNTDTQYF. For the CDR3, the DNA is TGTGCCAGCAGCTCACCTCAGGTCCCCCTGAACACAGATACGCAGTATTTT.

This chain joins TRBV11-2 and TRBJ1-2; no definite D call. V was trimmed by 0 bases and J by 0 bases, leaving 8 bases between them. This CDR3 contains 15 residues. Per the germline V gene, CDR1 is SGHAT and CDR2 is FQNNGV. The CDR3 sequence is CASSLETASNYGYTF. CDR3 coding DNA: TGTGCCAGCAGCTTAGAAACAGCCTCTAACTATGGCTACACCTTC.

The J gene is TRBJ1-1, the V gene TRBV6-6; 7 bases line up with TRBD1. From germline, CDR1 is MNHNY and CDR2 SVGAGI (reference sequence). With V trimmed by 10 bases and J by 4 bases, 6 bases remained unmatched. This CDR3 has 12 residues. The CDR3 DNA sequence: TGTGCCACCTTAACAGGGGCCACTGAAGCTTTCTTT. Translation gives CATLTGATEAFF.

The chain is built from TRBV13 and TRBJ2-1; 14 bases map to TRBD2. Germline V CDR1 and CDR2: PRHDT, FYEKMQ (reference sequence). The CDR3 has 15 residues. J gave up 15 bases and V 5 bases, and 12 bases lay outside the gene matches. CDR3 region: CASSNAGLAGDAWFF. The CDR3 coding sequence is TGTGCCAGCAGCAACGCGGGACTAGCGGGAGATGCGTGGTTCTTC.

The CDR3 reads CASSLTARAGFF. The CDR3 bases are TGTGCCAGCAGCTTAACGGCGAGGGCCGGGTTCTTC. The chain recombines TRBV7-9 with TRBJ2-1; a possible D gene is TRBD2 (5 bases). V was pared by 2 bases and J by 15 bases, with 14 bases between. CDR3 length: 12 residues. Germline CDR1 and CDR2: SEHNR and FQNEAQ (reference sequence).

The rearrangement joins TRBV28 to TRBJ2-7; weak D call: TRBD2 (6 bases). There are 14 residues in the CDR3. V was cut by 4 bases and J by 0 bases, with 10 bases left in between. Germline CDR1 MDHEN, CDR2 SYDVKM. CDR3 nucleotide sequence: TGTGCCAGCAGTTGGGGCGGGACCTCCTACGAGCAGTACTTC. It is translated as CASSWGGTSYEQYF.

The V and J genes are TRBV9 and TRBJ2-7; maybe TRBD2 (6 bases). V lost 0 bases and J 6 bases, leaving 10 bases between the germline ends. The CDR3 runs to 13 residues. CDR1 and CDR2 (germline): SGDLS, YYNGEE. CDR3 in DNA: TGTGCCAGCAGCGTAGGGGGGGATACCGAGCAGTACTTC. It translates to CASSVGGDTEQYF.

The chain couples TRBV20-1 to TRBJ2-7, with D tentatively TRBD2 (6 bases). This CDR3 is built from 13 residues. V lost 6 bases, J lost 0 bases, and 12 bases lay in between. Germline V gene data show CDR1 as DFQATT and CDR2 as SNEGSKA (reference sequence). The CDR3 bases are TGCAGTGCCCCAGGAGGGGTCTCCTACGAGCAGTACTTC. Protein: CSAPGGVSYEQYF.

The chain recombines TRBV7-8 with TRBJ2-1; the D is unclear. Looked up from germline, CDR1 is SGHVS and CDR2 is FQNEAQ. Trimming pared 5 bases from V and 2 bases from J, leaving 16 bases between. The CDR3 extends over 16 amino acids. The CDR3 sequence is CASSHPIVPAYNEQFF. CDR3 nucleotide sequence: TGTGCCAGCAGCCATCCCATAGTGCCGGCCTACAATGAGCAGTTCTTC.

This clonotype was counted at least ten times. This sequence joins TRBV7-9 and TRBJ2-7; the match to TRBD1 covers 7 bases. This CDR3 region has 13 residues. With V trimmed by 5 bases and J by 2 bases, 3 bases remained unmatched. CDR1 and CDR2 from the germline V gene are SEHNR and FQNEAQ (reference sequence). The chain's CDR3 is CASSGDRAYEQYF. DNA for the CDR3: TGTGCCAGCAGCGGGGACAGAGCCTACGAGCAGTACTTC. The whole variable domain, filled in from reference TRBV7-9 and TRBJ2-7, reads DTGVSQNPRHKITKRGQNVTFRCDPISEHNRLYWYRQTLGQGPEFLTYFQNEAQLEKSRLLSDRFSAERPKGSFSTLEIQRTEQGDSAMYLCASSGDRAYEQYFGPGTRLTVT.

This clonotype appeared many times. The V gene is TRBV20-1, the J gene TRBJ2-7; D gene ambiguous. This CDR3 is 11 amino acids long. Trimming pared 2 bases from V and 0 bases from J, leaving 2 bases between. Looked up from germline, CDR1 is DFQATT and CDR2 is SNEGSKA (reference sequence). CDR3 amino acids: CSARLSYEQYF. In DNA form, the CDR3 reads TGCAGTGCTAGACTCTCCTACGAGCAGTACTTC.

This clonotype was seen a few times. The chain combines TRBV7-9 with TRBJ1-1; D remains unclear. Germline V gene data show CDR1 as SEHNR and CDR2 as FQNEAQ (reference sequence). The CDR3 sequence is 13 residues long. Deletions cut 8 bases from V and 1 base from J, with 11 bases between. The chain's CDR3 is CASLRIENTEAFF. CDR3 nucleotides: TGTGCCAGCTTAAGGATCGAGAACACTGAAGCTTTCTTT.